This T cell receptor (beta chain) was sequenced for a study of T cells after posttransplantation cyclophosphamide. Study conclusions and caveats: Tissue-infiltrating T cells from skin or gut overlapped little with blood T cells. Donor CD8+ memory clones often dominated recipient blood repertoires at later times.

To note about this clone: Its specificity is not known.

Sampled 1 year posttransplant, controls received myeloablative marrow transplants, methotrexate and a calcineurin inhibitor. Sequencing was performed with immunoSEQ multiplex PCR; in TCRdb, only in-frame clones are kept and a portion is missing. The data contain more than 20,000 clones, roughly nine tenths of them singletons. This clonotype was obtained from a female patient aged 30 to 45 who received an allogeneic stem cell transplant from an unrelated donor, was CMV-positive, and had acute and chronic GVHD. Among the T cells, some may be from the graft donor. The sample was PBMCs, taken around 380 days after allogeneic stem cell transplant with calcineurin inhibitor and methotrexate.

CDR3 DNA sequence: TGCGCCAGCAGCCAAGATCTCCCTAGCGGGAGTAACTATGAGCAGTTCTTC. Amino acid sequence: CASSQDLPSGSNYEQFF. This rearrangement joins TRBV4-3 to TRBJ2-1, with TRBD2 identical over 10 bases. The V and J ends lost 0 bases and 8 bases, in that order; junction bases with no gene match: 10. Germline lookup yields CDR1 LGHNA and CDR2 YSLEER. The CDR3 has 17 residues.